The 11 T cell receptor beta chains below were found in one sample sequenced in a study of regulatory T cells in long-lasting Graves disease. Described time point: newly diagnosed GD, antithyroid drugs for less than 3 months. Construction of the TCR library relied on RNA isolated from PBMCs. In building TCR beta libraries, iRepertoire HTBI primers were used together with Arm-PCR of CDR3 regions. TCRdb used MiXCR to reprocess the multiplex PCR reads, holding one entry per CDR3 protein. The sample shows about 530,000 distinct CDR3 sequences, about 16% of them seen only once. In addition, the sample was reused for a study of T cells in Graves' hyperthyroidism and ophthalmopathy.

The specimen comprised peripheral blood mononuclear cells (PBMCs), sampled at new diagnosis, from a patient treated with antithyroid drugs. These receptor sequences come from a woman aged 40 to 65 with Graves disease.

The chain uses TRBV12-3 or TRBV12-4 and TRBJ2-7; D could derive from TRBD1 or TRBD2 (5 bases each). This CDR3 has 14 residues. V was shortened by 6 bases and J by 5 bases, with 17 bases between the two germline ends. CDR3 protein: CASRVGAGANEQYF. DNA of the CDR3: TGTGCCAGCAGGGTCGGGGCCGGGGCCAACGAGCAGTACTTC.

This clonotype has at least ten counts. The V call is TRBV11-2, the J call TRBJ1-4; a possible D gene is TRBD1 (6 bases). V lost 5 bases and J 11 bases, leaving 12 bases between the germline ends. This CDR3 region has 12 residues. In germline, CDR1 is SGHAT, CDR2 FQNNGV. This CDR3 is CASSAPGVKLFF. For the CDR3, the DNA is TGTGCCAGCAGCGCTCCAGGGGTGAAACTGTTTTTT.

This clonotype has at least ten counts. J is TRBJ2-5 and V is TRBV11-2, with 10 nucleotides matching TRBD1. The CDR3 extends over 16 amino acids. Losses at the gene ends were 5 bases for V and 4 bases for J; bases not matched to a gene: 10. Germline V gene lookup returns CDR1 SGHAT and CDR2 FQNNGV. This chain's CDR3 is CASSPLGQGLAETQYF. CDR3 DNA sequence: TGTGCCAGCAGCCCCCTGGGACAGGGGTTGGCAGAGACCCAGTACTTC.

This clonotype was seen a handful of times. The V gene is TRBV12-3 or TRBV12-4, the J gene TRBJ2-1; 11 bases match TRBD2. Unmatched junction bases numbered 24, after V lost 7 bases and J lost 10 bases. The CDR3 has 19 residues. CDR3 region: CASTAEWGLLAGEAGEQFF. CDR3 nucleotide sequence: TGTGCCAGCACGGCGGAGTGGGGCTTACTAGCGGGGGAAGCCGGAGAGCAGTTCTTC.

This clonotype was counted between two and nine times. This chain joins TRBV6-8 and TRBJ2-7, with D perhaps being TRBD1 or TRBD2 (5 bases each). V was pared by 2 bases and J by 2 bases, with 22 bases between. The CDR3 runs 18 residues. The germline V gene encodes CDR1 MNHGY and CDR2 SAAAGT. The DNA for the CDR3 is TGTGCCAGCAGTTACCAGGACCCCAGGGACCAAGCCCCCTACGAGCAGTACTTC. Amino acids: CASSYQDPRDQAPYEQYF.

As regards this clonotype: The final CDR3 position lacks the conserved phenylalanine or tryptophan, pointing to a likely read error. This chain's CDR3 is CASSFSYEQYL. DNA for the CDR3: TGTGCCAGCAGCTTTAGCTACGAGCAGTACCTC. The V gene is TRBV11-2, the J gene TRBJ2-7; D is undetermined. CDR3 length equals 11 residues. The germline gives CDR1 SGHAT, CDR2 FQNNGV. Trimming removed 3 bases at V and 3 bases at J, with 3 bases between.

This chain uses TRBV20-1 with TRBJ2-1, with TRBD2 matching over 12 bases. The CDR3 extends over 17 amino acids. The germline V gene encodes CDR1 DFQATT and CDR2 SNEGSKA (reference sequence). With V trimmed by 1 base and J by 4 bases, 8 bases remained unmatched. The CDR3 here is CSARVPSGGGPYNEQFF. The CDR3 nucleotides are TGCAGTGCTAGAGTTCCTAGCGGGGGGGGGCCATACAATGAGCAGTTCTTC.

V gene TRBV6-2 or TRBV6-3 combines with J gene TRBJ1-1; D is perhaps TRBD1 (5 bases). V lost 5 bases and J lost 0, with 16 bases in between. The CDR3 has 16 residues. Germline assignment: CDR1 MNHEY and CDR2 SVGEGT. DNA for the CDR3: TGTGCCAGCAGTGAGGAGTTGGGACTCCTGAACACTGAAGCTTTCTTT. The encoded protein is CASSEELGLLNTEAFF.

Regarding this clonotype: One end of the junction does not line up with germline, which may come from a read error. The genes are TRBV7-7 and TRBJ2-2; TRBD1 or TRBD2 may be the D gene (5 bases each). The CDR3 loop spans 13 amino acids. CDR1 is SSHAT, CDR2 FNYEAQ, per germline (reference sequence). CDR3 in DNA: TGTGCTAGCAGCCGGGACCCCACCGGGGAGCTGTTTTTT. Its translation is CASSRDPTGELFF.

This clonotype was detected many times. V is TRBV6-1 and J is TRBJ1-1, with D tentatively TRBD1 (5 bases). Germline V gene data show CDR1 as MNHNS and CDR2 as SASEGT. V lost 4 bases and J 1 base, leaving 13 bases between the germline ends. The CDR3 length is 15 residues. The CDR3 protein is CASSGAGHGNTEAFF. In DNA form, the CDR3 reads TGTGCCAGCAGTGGGGCAGGACACGGGAACACTGAAGCTTTCTTT.

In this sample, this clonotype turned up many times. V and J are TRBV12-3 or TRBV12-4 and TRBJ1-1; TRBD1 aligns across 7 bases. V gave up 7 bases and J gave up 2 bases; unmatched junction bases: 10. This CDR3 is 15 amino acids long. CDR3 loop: CASTQRTGINTEAFF. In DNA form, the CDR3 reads TGTGCCAGCACCCAGAGGACAGGAATAAACACTGAAGCTTTCTTT.